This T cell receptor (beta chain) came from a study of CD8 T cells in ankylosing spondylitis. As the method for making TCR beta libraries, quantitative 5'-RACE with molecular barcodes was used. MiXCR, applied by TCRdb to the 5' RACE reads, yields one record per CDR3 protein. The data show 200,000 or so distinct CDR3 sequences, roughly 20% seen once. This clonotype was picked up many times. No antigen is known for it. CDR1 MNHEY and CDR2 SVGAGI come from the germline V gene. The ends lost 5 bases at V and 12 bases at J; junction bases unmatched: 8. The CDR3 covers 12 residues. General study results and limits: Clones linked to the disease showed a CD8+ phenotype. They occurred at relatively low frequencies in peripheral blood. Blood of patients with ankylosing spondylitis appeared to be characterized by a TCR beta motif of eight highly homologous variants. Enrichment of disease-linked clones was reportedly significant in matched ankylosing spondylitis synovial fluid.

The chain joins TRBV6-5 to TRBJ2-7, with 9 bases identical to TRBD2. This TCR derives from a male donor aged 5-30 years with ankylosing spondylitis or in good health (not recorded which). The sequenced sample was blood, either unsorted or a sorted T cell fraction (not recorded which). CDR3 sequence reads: CASSRGGGRAYF. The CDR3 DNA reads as TGTGCCAGCAGTCGCGGGGGGGGAAGGGCGTACTTC.